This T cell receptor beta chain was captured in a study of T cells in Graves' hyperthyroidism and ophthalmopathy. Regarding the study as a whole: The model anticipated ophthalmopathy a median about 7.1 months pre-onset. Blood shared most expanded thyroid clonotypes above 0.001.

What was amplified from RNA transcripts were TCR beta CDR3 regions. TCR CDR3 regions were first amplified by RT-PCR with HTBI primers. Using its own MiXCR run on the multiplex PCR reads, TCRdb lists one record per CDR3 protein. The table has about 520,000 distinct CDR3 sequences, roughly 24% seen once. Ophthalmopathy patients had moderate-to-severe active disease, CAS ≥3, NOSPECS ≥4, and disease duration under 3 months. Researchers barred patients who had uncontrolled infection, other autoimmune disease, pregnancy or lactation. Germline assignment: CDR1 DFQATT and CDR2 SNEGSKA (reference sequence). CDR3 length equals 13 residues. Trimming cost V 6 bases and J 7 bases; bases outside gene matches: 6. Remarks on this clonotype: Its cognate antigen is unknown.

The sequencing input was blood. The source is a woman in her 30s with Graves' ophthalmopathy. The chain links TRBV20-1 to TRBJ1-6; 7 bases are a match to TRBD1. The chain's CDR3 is CSAPGQSNSPLHF. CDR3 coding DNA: TGCAGTGCCCCGGGACAGTCAAATTCACCCCTCCACTTT.